This is a list of T cell receptor beta chains from one sample in a study of Ad26.COV2.S vaccination and SARS-CoV-2 variants. This table comes from immunoSEQ multiplex PCR, and its TCRdb copy is limited to in-frame clones, with some not included. The repertoire holds about 280,000 clones, with approximately 87% as singletons. Sequenced material: peripheral blood, taken in a trial of Ad26.COV2.S vaccine versus placebo. All receptors derive from a person between 18 and 65 years old who received the Ad26.COV2.S COVID-19 vaccine or a placebo. The CDR3 runs from the conserved cysteine through the conserved F or W. A D gene is named only where the DNA matches it firmly. Clone size is shown for a subset of rows, as once, few, many or a class of expanded clone.

v_call: TRBV14; d_call: TRBD2; j_call: TRBJ2-5; clone_size: .; cdr3_aa: CASSQPGLAGRQETQYF; cdr3_nt: TGTGCCAGCAGCCAACCCGGACTAGCGGGACGACAAGAGACCCAGTACTTC
v_call: TRBV12-3/TRBV12-4; d_call: .; j_call: TRBJ2-7; clone_size: .; cdr3_aa: CASSTSYEQYF; cdr3_nt: TGTGCCAGCAGCACCTCCTACGAGCAGTACTTC
v_call: TRBV5-1; d_call: TRBD1; j_call: TRBJ1-1; clone_size: .; cdr3_aa: CASSFGQGPRTEAFF; cdr3_nt: TGCGCCAGCAGCTTCGGACAGGGACCGAGGACTGAAGCTTTCTTT
v_call: TRBV7-2; d_call: .; j_call: TRBJ1-3; clone_size: .; cdr3_aa: CASRPSGNTIYF; cdr3_nt: TGTGCCAGCAGGCCGAGCGGAAACACCATATATTTT
v_call: TRBV7-2; d_call: TRBD1; j_call: TRBJ1-4; clone_size: few; cdr3_aa: CASSPPKRQGLEKLFF; cdr3_nt: TGTGCCAGCAGCCCTCCAAAGAGACAGGGCTTAGAAAAACTGTTTTTT
v_call: TRBV20-1; d_call: TRBD2; j_call: TRBJ2-1; clone_size: .; cdr3_aa: CSASSASGYNEQFF; cdr3_nt: TGCAGTGCTAGTTCGGCTAGCGGGTACAATGAGCAGTTCTTC
v_call: TRBV6-4; d_call: TRBD1; j_call: TRBJ2-1; clone_size: .; cdr3_aa: CASSDQRTGKYNEQFF; cdr3_nt: TGTGCCAGCAGTGACCAGAGGACAGGAAAATACAATGAGCAGTTCTTC
v_call: TRBV6-1; d_call: .; j_call: TRBJ2-7; clone_size: .; cdr3_aa: CASSERIGRQSSYEQYF; cdr3_nt: TGTGCCAGCAGTGAGAGGATCGGGAGACAGAGCTCCTACGAGCAGTACTTC
v_call: TRBV5-1; d_call: TRBD2; j_call: TRBJ2-3; clone_size: .; cdr3_aa: CASGGLAGGPADTQYF; cdr3_nt: TGCGCCAGCGGGGGACTAGCGGGAGGGCCTGCAGATACGCAGTATTTT
v_call: TRBV4-1; d_call: TRBD2; j_call: TRBJ2-3; clone_size: .; cdr3_aa: CASSPVLAGADTQYF; cdr3_nt: TGCGCCAGCAGCCCCGTACTAGCGGGAGCAGATACGCAGTATTTT
v_call: TRBV29-1; d_call: TRBD1; j_call: TRBJ2-2; clone_size: .; cdr3_aa: CSVYIRDRGSTGELFF; cdr3_nt: TGCAGCGTTTACATAAGGGACAGGGGAAGCACCGGGGAGCTGTTTTTT
v_call: TRBV9; d_call: TRBD1; j_call: TRBJ1-1; clone_size: .; cdr3_aa: CASSPLWRTGEGTEAFF; cdr3_nt: TGTGCCAGCAGCCCACTTTGGCGGACAGGGGAAGGCACTGAAGCTTTCTTT
v_call: TRBV12-3/TRBV12-4; d_call: .; j_call: TRBJ1-2; clone_size: .; cdr3_aa: CASSNRVNYGYTF; cdr3_nt: TGTGCCAGCAGCAACAGGGTTAACTATGGCTACACCTTC
v_call: TRBV4-1; d_call: TRBD2; j_call: TRBJ2-7; clone_size: .; cdr3_aa: CASSQGTSGRYEQYF; cdr3_nt: TGCGCCAGCAGCCAAGGGACTAGCGGGAGATACGAGCAGTACTTC
v_call: TRBV7-8; d_call: TRBD1; j_call: TRBJ2-7; clone_size: .; cdr3_aa: CASSFETGVWYEQYF; cdr3_nt: TGTGCCAGCAGCTTCGAAACAGGGGTCTGGTACGAGCAGTACTTC
v_call: TRBV7-3; d_call: TRBD1; j_call: TRBJ2-3; clone_size: .; cdr3_aa: CASSPQGARTDTQYF; cdr3_nt: TGTGCCAGCAGTCCCCAGGGGGCGCGGACAGATACGCAGTATTTT
v_call: TRBV4-1; d_call: TRBD1; j_call: TRBJ2-3; clone_size: .; cdr3_aa: CASSQGAGTGVRDTQYF; cdr3_nt: TGCGCCAGCAGCCAAGGGGCCGGGACAGGGGTTCGGGATACGCAGTATTTT
v_call: TRBV30; d_call: .; j_call: TRBJ1-2; clone_size: .; cdr3_aa: CAWRGGTPYGYTF; cdr3_nt: TGTGCCTGGAGGGGGGGGACCCCCTATGGCTACACCTTC
v_call: TRBV27; d_call: .; j_call: TRBJ2-5; clone_size: .; cdr3_aa: CASSSLSAGQETQYF; cdr3_nt: TGTGCCAGCAGTTCCCTAAGCGCTGGGCAAGAGACCCAGTACTTC
v_call: TRBV14; d_call: .; j_call: TRBJ2-7; clone_size: .; cdr3_aa: CASSQAHEGLSYEQYF; cdr3_nt: TGTGCCAGCAGCCAAGCCCACGAGGGGTTATCCTACGAGCAGTACTTC
v_call: TRBV10-2; d_call: .; j_call: TRBJ2-7; clone_size: .; cdr3_aa: CASSDGGPGEQYF; cdr3_nt: TGCGCCAGCAGTGATGGAGGCCCGGGGGAGCAGTACTTC
v_call: TRBV5-1; d_call: TRBD1; j_call: TRBJ1-5; clone_size: .; cdr3_aa: CASSPEGQGAGQPQHF; cdr3_nt: TGCGCCAGCAGCCCCGAAGGGCAGGGGGCAGGTCAGCCCCAGCATTTT
v_call: TRBV27; d_call: TRBD1; j_call: TRBJ1-1; clone_size: .; cdr3_aa: CASSSPRDRGTEAFF; cdr3_nt: TGTGCCAGCAGTTCCCCCCGGGACAGGGGTACTGAAGCTTTCTTT
v_call: TRBV2; d_call: .; j_call: TRBJ2-7; clone_size: .; cdr3_aa: CASSDRGGYEQYF; cdr3_nt: TGTGCCAGCAGTGACAGGGGGGGATACGAGCAGTACTTC
v_call: TRBV5-6; d_call: .; j_call: TRBJ2-2; clone_size: .; cdr3_aa: CASSFPGVRAGELFF; cdr3_nt: TGTGCCAGCAGCTTTCCAGGGGTTCGGGCCGGGGAGCTGTTTTTT
v_call: TRBV3-1/TRBV3-2; d_call: TRBD1; j_call: TRBJ1-1; clone_size: .; cdr3_aa: CASSKRQGRTEAFF; cdr3_nt: TGTGCCAGCAGCAAACGACAGGGCCGCACTGAAGCTTTCTTT
v_call: TRBV27; d_call: .; j_call: TRBJ2-7; clone_size: .; cdr3_aa: CASTRARGDEQYF; cdr3_nt: TGTGCCAGCACCAGAGCCAGGGGTGACGAGCAGTACTTC
v_call: TRBV7-9; d_call: TRBD2; j_call: TRBJ2-7; clone_size: .; cdr3_aa: CASSLSGSTYEQYF; cdr3_nt: TGTGCCAGCAGCCTTAGCGGGTCAACCTACGAGCAGTACTTC
v_call: TRBV10-2; d_call: .; j_call: TRBJ1-3; clone_size: .; cdr3_aa: CASSEGLGSGNTIYF; cdr3_nt: TGCGCCAGCAGTGAAGGTTTAGGGTCTGGAAACACCATATATTTT
v_call: TRBV14; d_call: TRBD2; j_call: TRBJ2-1; clone_size: .; cdr3_aa: CASSQDGRRNEQFF; cdr3_nt: TGTGCCAGCAGCCAAGACGGGAGGAGGAATGAGCAGTTCTTC
v_call: TRBV9; d_call: TRBD2; j_call: TRBJ2-3; clone_size: .; cdr3_aa: CASSVLAGGRADTQYF; cdr3_nt: TGTGCCAGCAGCGTATTAGCGGGAGGGAGGGCAGATACGCAGTATTTT
v_call: TRBV21-1; d_call: .; j_call: TRBJ1-5; clone_size: .; cdr3_aa: CASSFGQAGNQPQHF; cdr3_nt: TGTGCCAGCAGCTTTGGACAGGCGGGCAATCAGCCCCAGCATTTT
v_call: TRBV9; d_call: .; j_call: TRBJ1-1; clone_size: .; cdr3_aa: CASSVRRGPNTEAFF; cdr3_nt: TGTGCCAGCAGCGTAAGAAGGGGCCCGAACACTGAAGCTTTCTTT
v_call: TRBV12-3/TRBV12-4; d_call: .; j_call: TRBJ1-2; clone_size: .; cdr3_aa: CASSYRVNGYTF; cdr3_nt: TGTGCCAGCAGTTATCGGGTGAACGGCTACACCTTC
v_call: TRBV6-5; d_call: TRBD2; j_call: TRBJ2-2; clone_size: .; cdr3_aa: CASSYSGGTGELFF; cdr3_nt: TGTGCCAGCAGTTACTCGGGGGGGACCGGGGAGCTGTTTTTT
v_call: TRBV5-1; d_call: .; j_call: TRBJ1-6; clone_size: .; cdr3_aa: CASRQTAYNSPLHF; cdr3_nt: TGCGCCAGCAGACAAACAGCTTATAATTCACCCCTCCACTTT
v_call: TRBV7-9; d_call: .; j_call: TRBJ1-2; clone_size: .; cdr3_aa: CASSPVVAGRDYGYTF; cdr3_nt: TGTGCCAGCAGCCCAGTTGTCGCAGGGCGAGACTATGGCTACACCTTC
v_call: TRBV24-1; d_call: .; j_call: TRBJ1-2; clone_size: .; cdr3_aa: CATSDFSQDYGYTF; cdr3_nt: TGTGCCACCAGTGATTTTTCGCAGGACTATGGCTACACCTTC
v_call: TRBV5-1; d_call: TRBD1; j_call: TRBJ1-1; clone_size: .; cdr3_aa: CASSSQGGSTEAFF; cdr3_nt: TGCGCCAGCAGTTCACAGGGGGGGAGCACTGAAGCTTTCTTT
v_call: TRBV27; d_call: .; j_call: TRBJ1-2; clone_size: .; cdr3_aa: CASSPYSASNYGYTF; cdr3_nt: TGTGCCAGCAGTCCCTACAGTGCTTCTAACTATGGCTACACCTTC